This entry concerns a single T cell receptor beta chain. CDR1 is MNHNY and CDR2 is SVGAGI in the germline V gene (reference sequence). The CDR3 contains 13 residues. The V and J ends lost 5 bases and 4 bases, in that order; junction bases with no gene match: 1. The data originate from a study of T cell responses to AZD1222 COVID-19 vaccine. The table came from immunoSEQ multiplex PCR; TCRdb's copy has only in-frame clones and leaves some out. Of around 92,000 clones listed, 86% are singletons. The rearrangement links TRBV6-6 to TRBJ2-2; 7 nucleotides match TRBD1. This TCR was sampled from an adult in good health. The specimen comprised peripheral blood, sampled on day 0 of AZD1222 vaccination. The CDR3 DNA reads as TGTGCCAGCAGTAGGGGGCGCACCGGGGAGCTGTTTTTT. Translated: CASSRGRTGELFF.